Sequencing of this T cell receptor (beta chain) was carried out in a study of cytomegalovirus exposure and HLA in healthy donors (dated by TCRdb to about 2017). Looking at the study overall: A later analysis indicated that the 95 to 150 validation repertoires were generated on the platform also employed for the 700 or so repertoires of the first cohort. The aim of the study was to test whether cataloging public T cell receptors could identify signatures of past pathogen exposure. A separate validation cohort of approximately 130 different subjects was used in addition to the roughly 640-subject first cohort. To predict cytomegalovirus infection status, the study combined high-throughput TCR immunosequencing, statistical association of individual TCRs with disease status, and machine learning. Results the study describes overall, beyond this receptor: The validation cohort had no HLA typing available for a later analysis, so co-occurrence within that cohort was assessed over all 130 or so repertoires. The classifier was reported to diagnose cytomegalovirus status with high specificity and sensitivity in both the original cohort and the validation cohort. It was suggested by the authors that the approach could potentially be generalized to other disease states and immunological phenotypes. Across donors, most TCR sequences were observed very rarely, whereas some public TCRs were present in many individuals. The study listed approximately 160 TCR beta chains as associated with cytomegalovirus. A later analysis found that TCRs clustered in the first cohort also tended to co-occur in the 130 or so validation repertoires, with 94% of cluster scores above 0. Three of the identified cytomegalovirus-associated TCR beta chains were confirmed in vitro to be specific for cytomegalovirus antigens.

In regard to this clone: This receptor's antigen is unknown. Base-call qualities are not available, and no considerably larger clone is one nucleotide away.

Sequences SGHNT (CDR1) and YYREEE (CDR2) are obtained from the germline V gene (reference sequence). V is shortened by 0 bases, J by 1 base, and the region joining them spans 10 bases. The CDR3 spans 15 residues, from the cysteine through the phenylalanine. Only the CDR3 portion is preserved as DNA: 45 bases, with reading frame beginning at the first base. The library relied on the immunoSEQ multiplex PCR assay. The source study handled its data this way. To diagnose cytomegalovirus status from the catalog of TCR beta chain sequences, a statistical classification framework was built. TCRdb's version of the immuneACCESS table is confined to in-frame rearrangements and falls short of the full clone set. An unresolved V gene accounts for under half of the shortfall where checked; the remainder is of unknown origin. V and J calls plus clone size are reproduced from that table; the DNA served to infer D and trimming. The table for this sample lists under 250,000 clones; approximately 87% of them were counted only once. Roughly 6% of the sample goes to the ten largest clones.

The donors belonged to the validation cohort of 90 to 150 subjects, which was separate from the approximately 610-subject first cohort. The chain is assembled from TRBV5-4 and TRBJ1-1, with no reliable assignment of the D segment. Material for sequencing was PBMCs. The receptor comes from a woman in her late teens or twenties in good health and CMV-seronegative. At the DNA level, the sequence is TGTGCCAGCAGCTTGGCTTTGGGATCGAACACTGAAGCTTTCTTT. Its protein is CASSLALGSNTEAFF.